One T cell receptor (beta chain) is described in this entry. The record originates from a study of control samples from healthy donors and cancer patients. The data were produced by immunoSEQ multiplex PCR, yet TCRdb's version contains in-frame clones alone and is incomplete. This table has 95,000 to 100,000 clones, 85% to 90% appearing once. The material sequenced was blood. The receptor comes from a man aged 25-40 years in good health.

The CDR3 reads CASRLPNGDTQYF. CDR3 bases: TGTGCCAGCAGGCTCCCCAACGGAGATACGCAGTATTTT. This chain uses TRBV5-6 with TRBJ2-3, with unresolved D. With 5 bases removed from V and 5 bases from J, the gap between germline ends came to 12 bases. The CDR3 loop spans 13 amino acids. Germline V gives CDR1 SGHDT, CDR2 YYEEEE.